The 18 T cell receptor beta chains presented below share a single source sample, sequenced in a study of control samples from healthy donors and cancer patients. The method was immunoSEQ multiplex PCR; TCRdb's version includes in-frame clones alone and lacks a portion of them. The sample lists some 140,000 clones; 70% to 90% were seen once. Specimen: blood. These receptor sequences come from a woman aged 30 to 39 in good health.

The genes are TRBV24-1 and TRBJ1-2, with a weak D call TRBD1 (6 bases). Germline-derived CDR1 and CDR2 are KGHDR and SFDVKD. V gave up 12 bases and J gave up 2 bases, with 27 bases separating them. CDR3 length equals 17 residues. The CDR3 is CAPRGGYCRIPNYGYTF. CDR3 coding DNA: TGTGCCCCGCGAGGGGGGTACTGCCGAATACCAAACTATGGCTACACCTTC.

V and J are TRBV6-5 and TRBJ1-5; TRBD1 matches at 8 bases. This CDR3 has 14 amino acids. The J segment lost 5 bases and the V segment lost 5 bases, leaving 5 bases of the junction unmatched. Per the germline V gene, CDR1 is MNHEY and CDR2 is SVGAGI. CDR3 sequence: CASSIGQGYQPQHF. The CDR3 DNA reads as TGTGCCAGCAGTATCGGACAGGGCTATCAGCCCCAGCATTTT.

As DNA, the CDR3 is TGTGCCAGCAGGGGACAGCAAAAACTGAATGAAAAACTGTTTTTT. Translation: CASRGQQKLNEKLFF. The rearrangement joins TRBV2 to TRBJ1-4; 7 nucleotides agree with TRBD1. Per the germline V gene, CDR1 is SNHLY and CDR2 is FYNNEI. After removal of 6 bases from V and 5 bases from J, the junction contained 9 bases not matched to a gene. The CDR3 runs 15 residues.

This chain uses TRBV7-2 with TRBJ1-1; the match to TRBD1 covers 7 bases. The CDR3 has 14 amino acids. Germline CDR1 and CDR2: SGHTA and FQGNSA. Trimming cost V 5 bases and J 3 bases; bases outside gene matches: 6. CDR3 sequence: CASSPAGGYTEAFF. CDR3 DNA: TGTGCCAGCAGCCCCGCAGGGGGGTACACTGAAGCTTTCTTT.

This clone was detected only once. This chain uses TRBV28 with TRBJ1-2; no definite D call. The CDR3 runs 12 residues. Per the germline V gene, CDR1 is MDHEN and CDR2 is SYDVKM. V was clipped by 2 bases and J by 6 bases, with 7 bases between them. DNA of the CDR3: TGTGCCAGCAGTTTAGAGGTCCATGGCTACACCTTC. This codes for CASSLEVHGYTF.

The genes are TRBV13 and TRBJ2-5; D not certain. V shed 0 bases and J shed 3 bases, with 11 bases lying between them. The CDR3 runs 15 residues. The germline CDR1 and CDR2 sequences are PRHDT and FYEKMQ (reference sequence). The CDR3 region is CASSLGQSGEETQYF. The DNA of the CDR3 is TGTGCCAGCAGCTTAGGCCAGAGTGGTGAAGAGACCCAGTACTTC. Full variable domain (remainder filled in from reference TRBV13 and TRBJ2-5): AAGVIQSPRHLIKEKRETATLKCYPIPRHDTVYWYQQGPGQDPQFLISFYEKMQSDKGSIPDRFSAQQFSDYHSELNMSSLELGDSALYFCASSLGQSGEETQYFGPGTRLLVL.

The chain couples TRBV28 to TRBJ2-3, with D perhaps matching TRBD1 (6 bases). The CDR3 has 16 amino acids. Germline V lookup: CDR1 MDHEN, CDR2 SYDVKM. The V gene lost 5 bases and the J gene lost 2 bases, with 17 bases spanning the gap. Here the CDR3 DNA reads TGTGCCAGCAGTGGCCGGGACAAGGAGCTCACAGATACGCAGTATTTT. Translation gives CASSGRDKELTDTQYF.

This chain links TRBV7-9 with TRBJ2-5; 12 bases map to TRBD2. V lost 2 bases, J lost 4 bases, and 5 bases stayed unmatched. Germline V gene lookup returns CDR1 SEHNR and CDR2 FQNEAQ (reference sequence). This CDR3 is 16 amino acids long. The CDR3 reads CASSLPSGRAGETQYF. The CDR3, as DNA: TGTGCCAGCAGCTTACCTAGCGGGAGGGCCGGAGAGACCCAGTACTTC.

This clone was seen only once. The chain recombines TRBV19 with TRBJ2-2; D unclear. Germline assignment: CDR1 LNHDA and CDR2 SQIVND (reference sequence). The CDR3 is 10 residues long. Trimming stripped 7 bases from V and 8 bases from J, with 5 bases between. CDR3 region: CASMEGELFF. CDR3 sequence (DNA): TGTGCCAGTATGGAGGGGGAGCTGTTTTTT. Using reference TRBV19 and TRBJ2-2 for the parts outside the CDR3, the full variable domain is DGGITQSPKYLFRKEGQNVTLSCEQNLNHDAMYWYRQDPGQGLRLIYYSQIVNDFQKGDIAEGYSVSREKKESFPLTVTSAQKNPTAFYLCASMEGELFFGEGSRLTVL.

As DNA, the CDR3 is TGTGCCAGCAGTCAGTCAGGGGGATCTGGAAACACCATATATTTT. Amino acids: CASSQSGGSGNTIYF. The chain uses TRBV6-5 and TRBJ1-3; the match to TRBD1 covers 7 bases. Germline-derived CDR1 and CDR2 are MNHEY and SVGAGI. V was clipped by 5 bases and J by 1 base; unmatched bases: 5. CDR3 length: 15 residues.

The gene calls are TRBV5-4 and TRBJ2-7, with 10 bases that match TRBD2. Germline trimming cut 4 bases from V and 0 bases from J; bases unmatched to any gene: 10. This CDR3 contains 17 residues. The germline V gene has CDR1 SGHNT and CDR2 YYREEE (reference sequence). The CDR3 bases are TGTGCCAGCAGCGCCCACCCTTCTAGCGGGAGCTCCTACGAGCAGTACTTC. This sequence encodes CASSAHPSSGSSYEQYF.

This clone is a singleton in its sample. The chain employs TRBV23-1 and TRBJ2-3; 10 nucleotides match TRBD1. TRBV23-1 is given ORF status, its function remaining uncertain. This CDR3 has 15 amino acids. The junction had 4 bases not matched to a gene; V was cut back by 6 bases and J by 1 base. CDR3 bases: TGCGCCAGCAGGCTGGACAGGGGGGGCACAGATACGCAGTATTTT. This encodes CASRLDRGGTDTQYF.

This clone was seen only a few times. The chain is built from TRBV4-1 and TRBJ2-6; D unclear. The CDR3 loop spans 15 amino acids. Germline assignment: CDR1 MGHRA and CDR2 YSYEKL. V was pared by 4 bases and J by 3 bases, with 10 bases between. The CDR3 protein is CASSPEPGGANVLTF. CDR3 nucleotide sequence: TGCGCCAGCAGCCCAGAGCCAGGTGGGGCCAACGTCCTGACTTTC.

This clone showed up just a few times. The sample holds other DNA sequences that translate to the same CDR3. The J gene is TRBJ2-2, the V gene TRBV5-4, with a possible D match to TRBD1 (5 bases). The CDR3 sequence is 14 residues long. Germline CDR1 is SGHNT and CDR2 is YYREEE (reference sequence). Deletions cut 1 base from V and 1 base from J, with 5 bases between. The CDR3 nucleotides are TGTGCCAGCAGCTTGCAGGGGAACACCGGGGAGCTGTTTTTT. Protein sequence: CASSLQGNTGELFF.

The chain links TRBV7-8 to TRBJ2-3; D is uncertain. CDR1 and CDR2 from the germline V gene are SGHVS and FQNEAQ. This CDR3 has 15 amino acids. Trimming pared 1 base from V and 2 bases from J, leaving 10 bases between. The CDR3: CASSLDGDPTDTQYF. CDR3 nucleotides: TGTGCCAGCAGCTTAGACGGTGACCCCACAGATACGCAGTATTTT.

This clone was recorded once. V gene TRBV2 combines with J gene TRBJ1-4; D perhaps matches TRBD1 (5 bases). The CDR3 loop spans 16 amino acids. Trimming removed 6 bases at V and 0 bases at J, with 14 bases between. Per germline, CDR1 SNHLY and CDR2 FYNNEI. The CDR3 spells CASSYPGGATNEKLFF. Written as DNA, the CDR3 is TGTGCCAGCAGCTACCCCGGGGGTGCAACTAATGAAAAACTGTTTTTT.

The table lists this clone with a count of one. The genes are TRBV7-9 and TRBJ1-1, with D tentatively TRBD1 (6 bases). V was trimmed by 1 base and J by 3 bases, leaving 15 bases between them. The germline V gene has CDR1 SEHNR and CDR2 FQNEAQ (reference sequence). There are 16 residues in the CDR3. This chain's CDR3 is CASSLGTQGLDTEAFF. The CDR3 nucleotides are TGTGCCAGCAGCTTAGGGACCCAGGGGTTGGACACTGAAGCTTTCTTT.

The genes are TRBV3-1 (or the pseudogene TRBV3-2) and TRBJ2-3; D is possibly TRBD2 (5 bases). This CDR3 comprises 17 residues. Germline-derived CDR1 and CDR2 are LGHDT and YNNKEL (reference sequence). V dropped 0 bases and J dropped 2 bases, with 15 bases sitting between them. CDR3 DNA: TGTGCCAGCAGCCAAGAGGGGAGCGGCAGACTCACAGATACGCAGTATTTT. It is translated as CASSQEGSGRLTDTQYF.